The 24 T cell receptor beta chains below were found in one sample sequenced in a study of T cell responses to AZD1222 COVID-19 vaccine. Here immunoSEQ multiplex PCR was the method, and the copy in TCRdb shows in-frame clones only, minus some. The table has some 49,000 clones, around 90% seen once; the top ten hold roughly 1.1%. Specimen: peripheral blood, collected 28 days after the second AZD1222 dose. Receptors were obtained from an adult who received the AZD1222 COVID-19 vaccine.

J is TRBJ2-3 and V is TRBV18; D is ambiguous. V was pared by 2 bases and J by 0 bases, with 3 bases between. The CDR3 contains 13 residues. Per the germline V gene, CDR1 is KGHSH and CDR2 is LQKENI. The DNA of the CDR3 is TGTGCCAGCTCACCAGCTAGCACAGATACGCAGTATTTT. Amino acids: CASSPASTDTQYF.

This clone has just a few counts. The chain is built from TRBV18 and TRBJ2-7; D is undetermined. This CDR3 contains 14 residues. Germline V gives CDR1 KGHSH, CDR2 LQKENI. V lost 6 bases and J 3 bases, leaving 15 bases between the germline ends. The CDR3 DNA reads TGTGCCAGCTCGCGAAGGCTCGACCTCTACGAGCAGTACTTC. It is translated as CASSRRLDLYEQYF. Full variable domain (rest looked up from reference TRBV18 and TRBJ2-7): NAGVMQNPRHLVRRRGQEARLRCSPMKGHSHVYWYRQLPEEGLKFMVYLQKENIIDESGMPKERFSAEFPKEGPSILRIQQVVRGDSAAYFCASSRRLDLYEQYFGPGTRLTVT.

The V gene is TRBV3-1 (or the pseudogene TRBV3-2), the J gene TRBJ2-7; the D is unclear. V lost 4 bases and J lost 10, with 17 bases in between. The CDR3 loop spans 13 amino acids. Germline V gene sequence: CDR1 LGHDT, CDR2 YNNKEL (reference sequence). The CDR3 sequence: CASSRASELRQYF. CDR3 nucleotides: TGTGCCAGCAGCCGAGCCTCGGAGTTAAGACAGTACTTC.

This chain links TRBV2 with TRBJ1-5, with 10 bases matching TRBD1. The CDR3 consists of 16 residues. The germline gives CDR1 SNHLY, CDR2 FYNNEI. V was clipped by 1 base and J by 5 bases; unmatched bases: 5. The DNA of the CDR3 is TGTGCCAGCAGTGAAGGGCCCGGGACAGGGGATCAGCCCCAGCATTTT. Amino acid sequence: CASSEGPGTGDQPQHF.

The V call is TRBV7-2, the J call TRBJ2-1; D is unclear. The germline gives CDR1 SGHTA, CDR2 FQGNSA. Trimming removed 0 bases from V and 0 bases from J, with 6 bases in between. This CDR3 is 15 amino acids long. CDR3 bases: TGTGCCAGCAGCTTAGCTAGTAGCTCCTACAATGAGCAGTTCTTC. Protein product: CASSLASSSYNEQFF.

In the case of this clone: The DNA is left out, because the CDR3 cannot be placed on it with certainty; the CDR3 is given as TCRdb lists it. V gene TRBV24-1 combines with J gene TRBJ2-5; the D call in the table, TRBD2, was not verified against the DNA. Looked up from germline, CDR1 is KGHDR and CDR2 is SFDVKD. The CDR3 is 15 residues long, counting both termini. The CDR3 loop is CATTSAAGDGETQYF.

This chain uses TRBV7-9 with TRBJ1-1; D might be TRBD1 (5 bases). The CDR3 is 12 residues long. The V gene lost 1 base and the J gene lost 13 bases, with 13 bases spanning the gap. The germline V gene encodes CDR1 SEHNR and CDR2 FQNEAQ (reference sequence). CDR3: CASSLGGRGHFF. The DNA for the CDR3 is TGTGCCAGCAGCTTAGGCGGGCGGGGCCATTTCTTT.

This clone has just one count. The chain employs TRBV2 and TRBJ1-2, with TRBD1 as a possible D gene (6 bases). Trimming took off 2 bases at V and 8 bases at J, with 15 bases between the two ends. CDR1 SNHLY and CDR2 FYNNEI come from the germline V gene. CDR3 size: 14 residues. The CDR3 coding sequence is TGTGCCAGCAGTGAATTGGGGACATCTGCGGGCTACACCTTC. It encodes CASSELGTSAGYTF.

DNA of the CDR3: TGCGCCAGCAGCTCGCCCTATGGCTACACCTTC. It translates to CASSSPYGYTF. The V call is TRBV5-1, the J call TRBJ1-2; D remains ambiguous. V shed 3 bases and J shed 4 bases, with 4 bases lying between them. Germline V CDR1 and CDR2: SGHRS, YFSETQ. This CDR3 is built from 11 residues.

V usage is TRBV5-6 and J usage is TRBJ1-2, with no clear D. The CDR3 extends over 13 amino acids. Germline-derived CDR1 and CDR2 are SGHDT and YYEEEE. V lost 2 bases and J 4 bases, leaving 9 bases between the germline ends. In DNA form, the CDR3 reads TGTGCCAGCAGCTTAACAACACTCTATGGCTACACCTTC. Amino acid sequence: CASSLTTLYGYTF. Full variable domain (outside the CDR3, taken from reference TRBV5-6 and TRBJ1-2): DAGVTQSPTHLIKTRGQQVTLRCSPKSGHDTVSWYQQALGQGPQFIFQYYEEEERQRGNFPDRFSGHQFPNYSSELNVNALLLGDSALYLCASSLTTLYGYTFGSGTRLTVV.

This sequence joins TRBV9 and TRBJ2-1; TRBD2 matches at 8 bases. Trimming removed 0 bases from V and 9 bases from J; junction bases left unmatched: 8. The CDR3 is 15 residues long. Germline assignment: CDR1 SGDLS and CDR2 YYNGEE. The CDR3 is CASSVASGSQAEQFF. CDR3 DNA: TGTGCCAGCAGCGTAGCCAGCGGGAGTCAAGCTGAGCAGTTCTTC.

The V call is TRBV6-5, the J call TRBJ1-2; D may be TRBD1 (6 bases). The CDR3 covers 15 residues. Germline lookup yields CDR1 MNHEY and CDR2 SVGAGI. The ends were cut back, 0 bases at V and 4 bases at J, with 12 bases in the middle. The CDR3 sequence is CASSYSGRGGYGYTF. CDR3 nucleotides: TGTGCCAGCAGTTACTCGGGGAGGGGGGGCTATGGCTACACCTTC.

This clone showed up just once. The rearrangement joins TRBV11-2 to TRBJ1-5; D might be TRBD1 (6 bases). CDR3 length: 13 residues. Germline V lookup: CDR1 SGHAT, CDR2 FQNNGV. The germline V and J ends were trimmed by 5 bases and 8 bases, with 13 bases remaining between them. The CDR3 reads CASSTDRSEPQHF. CDR3 bases: TGTGCCAGCAGCACTGACAGGTCAGAGCCCCAGCATTTT.

This clone was detected only once. The chain joins TRBV5-1 to TRBJ1-1, with D possibly being TRBD1 (5 bases). V dropped 4 bases and J dropped 0 bases, with 10 bases sitting between them. The CDR3 extends over 14 amino acids. The germline CDR1 and CDR2 sequences are SGHRS and YFSETQ. CDR3 bases: TGCGCCAGCAGCGCCGACAGCTTGAACACTGAAGCTTTCTTT. The encoded protein is CASSADSLNTEAFF.

The V and J genes are TRBV6-6 and TRBJ2-7, with unresolved D. This CDR3 has 13 amino acids. The ends were cut back, 1 base at V and 0 bases at J, with 4 bases in the middle. The germline V gene has CDR1 MNHNY and CDR2 SVGAGI (reference sequence). CDR3 bases: TGTGCCAGCAGTTACTACAACTCCTACGAGCAGTACTTC. Its protein product is CASSYYNSYEQYF.

The CDR3 nucleotides read TGCAGTGCTAGTAGGGGACCTCCCACAGATACGCAGTATTTT. Translation gives CSASRGPPTDTQYF. J is TRBJ2-3 and V is TRBV20-1, with D tentatively TRBD1 or TRBD2 (5 bases each). This CDR3 has 14 amino acids. Germline V lookup: CDR1 DFQATT, CDR2 SNEGSKA (reference sequence). V was shortened by 3 bases and J by 2 bases, with 12 bases between the two germline ends.

The chain is built from TRBV4-1 and TRBJ2-1; 14 positions agree with TRBD2. The CDR3 covers 19 residues. Losses at the gene ends were 4 bases for V and 0 bases for J; bases not matched to a gene: 8. Per germline, CDR1 MGHRA and CDR2 YSYEKL. The CDR3 region has the DNA TGCGCCAGCAGCCCTGGACTAGCGGGAGGCTCCTCCTCCTACAATGAGCAGTTCTTC. This gives the protein CASSPGLAGGSSSYNEQFF.

This chain links TRBV19 with TRBJ1-6, with D perhaps matching TRBD1 (5 bases). Trimming stripped 5 bases from V and 8 bases from J, with 10 bases between. CDR1 is LNHDA, CDR2 SQIVND, per germline (reference sequence). The CDR3 consists of 13 residues. CDR3: CASSPSTDSPLHF. The CDR3 nucleotides read TGTGCCAGTAGTCCATCGACAGATTCACCCCTCCACTTT.

This chain connects TRBV6-5 to TRBJ2-1, with D perhaps TRBD2 (5 bases). The CDR3 is made up of 13 amino acids. With 6 bases removed from V and 4 bases from J, the gap between germline ends came to 10 bases. The germline V gene encodes CDR1 MNHEY and CDR2 SVGAGI. The chain's CDR3 is CASSATGYNEQFF. The DNA of the CDR3 is TGTGCCAGCAGCGCCACGGGGTACAATGAGCAGTTCTTC.

V gene TRBV5-1 combines with J gene TRBJ2-1, with TRBD2 matching 13 bases. In germline, CDR1 is SGHRS, CDR2 YFSETQ. J lost 9 bases, V lost 3 bases, and 6 bases had no gene match. There are 15 residues in the CDR3. As DNA, the CDR3 is TGCGCCAGCAGCTCTGGACTAGCGGGAGAGGGTGAGCAGTTCTTC. It codes for CASSSGLAGEGEQFF.

The chain employs TRBV7-8 and TRBJ1-1; no reliable D call. Germline lookup yields CDR1 SGHVS and CDR2 FQNEAQ. The CDR3 loop spans 16 amino acids. The V and J ends lost 2 bases and 3 bases respectively, with 16 bases between them. CDR3 in amino acids: CASSLNNIRVHTEAFF. In DNA, the CDR3 is TGTGCCAGCAGCTTAAATAATATCCGGGTGCACACTGAAGCTTTCTTT.

This chain uses TRBV11-2 with TRBJ1-1; D gene uncertain. V shed 0 bases and J shed 7 bases, with 12 bases lying between them. This CDR3 has 14 residues. Germline values: CDR1 SGHAT, CDR2 FQNNGV. The CDR3 DNA follows: TGTGCCAGCAGCTTAGATTTGGCAGTTATTGAAGCTTTCTTT. Residues: CASSLDLAVIEAFF.

The CDR3 region is CASSQDTGQGLKTQYF. In nucleotides, the CDR3 is TGCGCCAGCAGCCAAGATACCGGACAGGGGCTGAAGACCCAGTACTTC. The chain combines TRBV4-1 with TRBJ2-5; 9 positions match TRBD1. CDR1 and CDR2 (germline): MGHRA, YSYEKL. V shed 0 bases and J 6 bases; nucleotides not matched to a gene: 8. The CDR3 extends over 16 amino acids.

V and J are TRBV10-3 and TRBJ2-3, with TRBD1 matching 7 bases. This CDR3 spans 14 amino acids. Trimming cost V 4 bases and J 8 bases; bases outside gene matches: 9. Germline CDR1 is ENHRY and CDR2 is SYGVKD. This CDR3 reads CAISVDREIGTQYF. In DNA form, the CDR3 reads TGTGCCATCAGTGTAGACAGGGAGATCGGTACGCAGTATTTT.